Shown below are 7 T cell receptor beta chains from a single sample sequenced in a study of cytomegalovirus exposure and HLA in healthy donors. Researchers ran the PCR with 60 Vbeta and 13 Jbeta primers. Sequenced by immunoSEQ multiplex PCR; TCRdb stores in-frame clones only, minus some. Among tens of thousands of clones listed, more than 60% were seen once. The sequenced material came from PBMCs. The source is a male donor in good health and CMV-seropositive.

The sample holds a few counts of this clone. The V and J genes are TRBV7-2 and TRBJ2-7, with 7 bases lining up with TRBD1. After removal of 5 bases from V and 7 bases from J, the junction contained 17 bases not matched to a gene. The CDR3 consists of 16 residues. Germline V gives CDR1 SGHTA, CDR2 FQGNSA. The CDR3 is CASSPPNRGFSNEQYF. CDR3 sequence (DNA): TGTGCCAGCAGCCCCCCCAACAGGGGATTTTCTAATGAGCAGTACTTC.

This sequence joins TRBV4-2 and TRBJ2-5; the match to TRBD2 covers 13 bases. Trimming removed 0 bases from V and 5 bases from J; junction bases left unmatched: 3. CDR1 LGHNA and CDR2 YNFKEQ come from the germline V gene. The CDR3 runs to 16 residues. The CDR3 spells CASSQDWTSGSETQYF. The CDR3 DNA follows: TGTGCCAGCAGCCAAGATTGGACTAGCGGGAGCGAGACCCAGTACTTC.

This chain links TRBV19 with TRBJ2-1; D might be TRBD2 (6 bases). V lost 3 bases, J lost 5 bases, and 11 bases lay in between. Looked up from germline, CDR1 is LNHDA and CDR2 is SQIVND (reference sequence). CDR3 length: 14 amino acids. CDR3 protein: CASSIAGGDNEQFF. CDR3 nucleotides: TGTGCCAGTAGTATTGCAGGAGGGGACAATGAGCAGTTCTTC.

This clone was detected only a few times. The chain joins TRBV4-3 to TRBJ2-6; unclear D gene. This CDR3 is built from 16 residues. V was cut by 4 bases and J by 1 base, with 11 bases left in between. Germline CDR1 and CDR2: LGHNA and YSLEER. CDR3 residues: CASSRNRRSGANVLTF. CDR3 DNA: TGCGCCAGCAGCCGCAATAGGAGATCTGGGGCCAACGTCCTGACTTTC.

The chain is built from TRBV7-2 and TRBJ2-1; 10 bases match TRBD2. Germline V CDR1 and CDR2: SGHTA, FQGNSA. The CDR3 runs 16 residues. Losses at the gene ends were 5 bases for V and 6 bases for J; bases not matched to a gene: 10. CDR3 protein: CASSPYSGRFSNEQFF. The CDR3 DNA follows: TGTGCCAGCAGCCCCTATAGCGGGAGGTTCAGCAATGAGCAGTTCTTC. The full variable domain, rest sourced from reference TRBV7-2 and TRBJ2-1, is GAGVSQSPSNKVTEKGKDVELRCDPISGHTALYWYRQSLGQGLEFLIYFQGNSAPDKSGLPSDRFSAERTGGSVSTLTIQRTQQEDSAVYLCASSPYSGRFSNEQFFGPGTRLTVL.

The V and J genes are TRBV6-5 and TRBJ2-7; 7 nucleotides align to TRBD1. The V gene end was trimmed by 6 bases and the J gene end by 6 bases; junction bases not matched to a gene: 14. The CDR3 has 15 amino acids. The germline gives CDR1 MNHEY, CDR2 SVGAGI. The CDR3 loop is CASSQTPDRVGEQYF. In nucleotides, the CDR3 is TGTGCCAGCAGCCAAACCCCAGACAGGGTGGGCGAGCAGTACTTC.

The gene calls are TRBV6-6 and TRBJ1-4; a weak D match, TRBD1 (6 bases). This CDR3 is 16 amino acids long. CDR1 MNHNY and CDR2 SVGAGI come from the germline V gene (reference sequence). The V gene lost 6 bases and the J gene lost 5 bases, with 19 bases spanning the gap. For the CDR3, the DNA is TGTGCCAGCAGCCTAGCGGGGGCCGTGGGGAATGAAAAACTGTTTTTT. Translated, it gives CASSLAGAVGNEKLFF.